This entry lists 24 T cell receptor beta chains sequenced from one sample in a study of technical replicates of blood from a handful of donors. Using immunoSEQ multiplex PCR, the repertoire was profiled, and TCRdb retains in-frame clones only, with some absent. Of around 70,000 clones listed, roughly 93% were seen once; the top ten hold roughly 0.25%. Specimen: T cells isolated from PBMCs. The receptor set was obtained from a human donor in good health.

The chain employs TRBV5-1 and TRBJ1-1; possible D gene TRBD1, 6 bases. Trimming cost V 1 base and J 14 bases, with 21 bases left between them. The CDR3 totals 14 residues. The V gene's germline CDR1 is SGHRS and CDR2 YFSETQ. CDR3 residues: CASSLKEGQRTPFF. The CDR3 DNA sequence: TGCGCCAGCAGCTTGAAAGAGGGACAACGCACACCCTTCTTT.

The V and J genes are TRBV29-1 and TRBJ2-7, with 7 bases matching TRBD1. CDR3 length: 13 residues. Trimming at V came to 6 bases and at J to 2 bases, leaving 7 bases not matched to a gene. Per the germline V gene, CDR1 is SQVTM and CDR2 is ANQGSEA. The CDR3 bases are TGCAGCGTCGCGACAGGGCCAACCTACGAGCAGTACTTC. It yields the protein CSVATGPTYEQYF.

The sample holds one count of this clone. The genes are TRBV5-1 and TRBJ2-7, with D unclear. V lost 4 bases to trimming and J lost 3 bases, with 14 bases between them. The CDR3 length is 14 residues. Germline-derived CDR1 and CDR2 are SGHRS and YFSETQ. Here the CDR3 reads CASSRQANHYEQYF. DNA for the CDR3: TGCGCCAGCAGCCGGCAGGCGAACCACTACGAGCAGTACTTC.

The chain has TRBV6-5 and TRBJ2-2, with TRBD2 matching over 8 bases. Looked up from germline, CDR1 is MNHEY and CDR2 is SVGAGI. This CDR3 is 15 amino acids long. J gave up 1 base and V 8 bases, and 6 bases lay outside the gene matches. CDR3 amino acids: CASSRLAGNTGELFF. The CDR3 coding sequence is TGTGCCAGCTCCCGGCTAGCGGGGAACACCGGGGAGCTGTTTTTT.

In nucleotides, the CDR3 is TGTGCCAGCTCACCAGGGGGCCTCCAGCCCCAGCATTTT. Translation: CASSPGGLQPQHF. V is TRBV18 and J is TRBJ1-5, with TRBD1 as a possible D gene (6 bases). CDR1 is KGHSH, CDR2 LQKENI, per germline. V dropped 2 bases and J dropped 7 bases, with 9 bases sitting between them. The CDR3 runs 13 residues. Using reference TRBV18 and TRBJ1-5 for the parts outside the CDR3, the full variable domain is NAGVMQNPRHLVRRRGQEARLRCSPMKGHSHVYWYRQLPEEGLKFMVYLQKENIIDESGMPKERFSAEFPKEGPSILRIQQVVRGDSAAYFCASSPGGLQPQHFGDGTRLSIL.

The rearrangement links TRBV2 to TRBJ1-2, with no clear D. This CDR3 comprises 13 residues. V lost 6 bases and J lost 4, with 12 bases in between. Germline CDR1 is SNHLY and CDR2 is FYNNEI. The CDR3 loop reads CASSELAGYGYTF. The CDR3 DNA is TGTGCCAGCAGCGAACTGGCAGGCTATGGCTACACCTTC.

The V gene is TRBV10-2, the J gene TRBJ2-2; perhaps TRBD1 as D (5 bases). V was shortened by 5 bases and J by 0 bases, with 13 bases between the two germline ends. The germline V gene encodes CDR1 WSHSY and CDR2 SAAADI. This CDR3 has 16 residues. The CDR3 nucleotides read TGCGCCAGCAGTCGTTCACAGGCGACGAACACCGGGGAGCTGTTTTTT. Translated, it gives CASSRSQATNTGELFF.

This clone came up once. V usage is TRBV11-3 and J usage is TRBJ2-1; 13 nucleotides line up with TRBD2. Germline V CDR1 and CDR2: SGHNT, YENEEA. V lost 4 bases and J lost 5; bases outside the gene matches: 2. CDR3 length equals 15 residues. The CDR3 DNA is TGTGCCAGCAGCTCGGGACTAGCGGGGAACAATGAGCAGTTCTTC. Protein sequence: CASSSGLAGNNEQFF.

The CDR3 region is CASSPNGPGTANEKLFF. The CDR3, as DNA: TGCGCCAGCAGCCCAAATGGCCCCGGGACAGCTAATGAAAAACTGTTTTTT. The V and J genes are TRBV5-1 and TRBJ1-4, with TRBD1 matching 7 bases. The length of the CDR3 is 17 residues. The V gene's germline CDR1 is SGHRS and CDR2 YFSETQ. With 4 bases clipped from V and 3 bases from J, the junction kept 12 bases outside the gene matches.

The chain employs TRBV19 and TRBJ2-3, with D perhaps TRBD1 (5 bases). V shed 6 bases and J shed 2 bases, with 9 bases lying between them. This CDR3 comprises 13 residues. CDR1 is LNHDA, CDR2 SQIVND, per germline (reference sequence). CDR3 protein: CASSNRFTDTQYF. The CDR3 bases are TGTGCCAGTAGCAACAGGTTCACAGATACGCAGTATTTT.

The rearrangement joins TRBV29-1 to TRBJ1-2, with D perhaps TRBD1 (5 bases). Between the trimmed V and J ends, which lost 2 bases and 5 bases, there was a span of 12 bases. Germline CDR1 and CDR2: SQVTM and ANQGSEA. CDR3 length: 13 amino acids. CDR3 DNA: TGCAGCGTTGAATACGGCAAGGGGTATGGCTACACCTTC. Protein product: CSVEYGKGYGYTF.

J is TRBJ2-2 and V is TRBV9, with a weak D call TRBD2 (6 bases). The CDR3 totals 15 residues. Trimming stripped 1 base from V and 7 bases from J, with 14 bases between. Germline CDR1 reads SGDLS; CDR2 reads YYNGEE. The CDR3 DNA follows: TGTGCCAGCAGCGTATACGCGGGGCCAAGCGGGGAGCTGTTTTTT. Translating it yields CASSVYAGPSGELFF.

The chain is built from TRBV9 and TRBJ2-7, with D possibly TRBD1 on 5 matching bases. CDR3 size: 13 residues. The germline CDR1 and CDR2 sequences are SGDLS and YYNGEE. V lost 0 bases, J lost 3 bases, and 7 bases lay in between. In DNA, the CDR3 is TGTGCCAGCAGCGTAGAAGACAGCTACGAGCAGTACTTC. Its translation is CASSVEDSYEQYF. Based on the CDR3 plus reference TRBV9 and TRBJ2-7, the full variable domain is DSGVTQTPKHLITATGQRVTLRCSPRSGDLSVYWYQQSLDQGLQFLIQYYNGEERAKGNILERFSAQQFPDLHSELNLSSLELGDSALYFCASSVEDSYEQYFGPGTRLTVT.

This chain uses TRBV11-2 with TRBJ1-5, with TRBD1 identical over 9 bases. Germline V gene lookup returns CDR1 SGHAT and CDR2 FQNNGV. The CDR3 contains 14 residues. Trimming cost V 5 bases and J 8 bases; bases outside gene matches: 7. This CDR3 reads CASSPGTGREPQHF. Written as DNA, the CDR3 is TGTGCCAGCAGCCCCGGGACAGGGAGGGAGCCCCAGCATTTT.

V is TRBV6-5 and J is TRBJ1-2; D is ambiguous. CDR1 MNHEY and CDR2 SVGAGI come from the germline V gene. The CDR3 is 12 amino acids. The V end was cut by 2 bases, the J end by 8 bases, with 9 bases between. CDR3 bases: TGTGCCAGCAGTTACGGCCGTTCGGGCTACACCTTC. Translated: CASSYGRSGYTF.

The J gene is TRBJ1-2, the V gene TRBV11-3, with D unclear. The V end was cut by 0 bases, the J end by 3 bases, with 14 bases between. The germline gives CDR1 SGHNT, CDR2 YENEEA. The CDR3 totals 16 residues. The CDR3 spells CASSLEPTPGDYGYTF. DNA of the CDR3: TGTGCCAGCAGCTTAGAGCCGACTCCCGGTGACTATGGCTACACCTTC.

The rearrangement links TRBV11-1 to TRBJ2-3; 7 bases fit TRBD2. The CDR3 runs to 16 residues. Germline CDR1 reads SGHAT; CDR2 reads FQDESV (reference sequence). J gave up 3 bases and V 2 bases, and 8 bases lay outside the gene matches. The CDR3, as DNA: TGTGCCAGCAGCTTACTAAGCGGGGAGACGACAGATACGCAGTATTTT. Translation gives CASSLLSGETTDTQYF.

The chain joins TRBV27 to TRBJ2-7, with D unclear. Between the trimmed V and J ends, which lost 0 bases and 3 bases, there was a span of 6 bases. CDR1 is MNHEY, CDR2 SMNVEV, per germline (reference sequence). The CDR3 consists of 13 residues. The CDR3 coding sequence is TGTGCCAGCAGTTTATCGTCAGGCTACGAGCAGTACTTC. Its protein product is CASSLSSGYEQYF.

The CDR3 sequence is CASSSTSGSSYEQYF. The CDR3 nucleotides are TGTGCCAGCAGCTCGACTAGCGGGAGTTCCTACGAGCAGTACTTC. The V gene is TRBV7-2, the J gene TRBJ2-7; 12 positions agree with TRBD2. The germline CDR1 and CDR2 sequences are SGHTA and FQGNSA. The CDR3 is made up of 15 amino acids. The trim removed 4 bases at V and 1 base at J, leaving 2 bases unmatched. Full variable domain (outside the CDR3, taken from reference TRBV7-2 and TRBJ2-7): GAGVSQSPSNKVTEKGKDVELRCDPISGHTALYWYRQSLGQGLEFLIYFQGNSAPDKSGLPSDRFSAERTGGSVSTLTIQRTQQEDSAVYLCASSSTSGSSYEQYFGPGTRLTVT.

The chain is built from TRBV27 and TRBJ2-7; 8 bases map to TRBD1. Germline V lookup: CDR1 MNHEY, CDR2 SMNVEV (reference sequence). This CDR3 is built from 15 residues. V shed 2 bases and J 2 bases; nucleotides not matched to a gene: 5. The CDR3 region is CASSLGTGGTYEQYF. DNA of the CDR3: TGTGCCAGCAGTTTAGGGACAGGCGGTACCTACGAGCAGTACTTC.

The gene calls are TRBV27 and TRBJ2-3, with D maybe TRBD1 (6 bases). Germline CDR1 is MNHEY and CDR2 is SMNVEV (reference sequence). Trimming left V 5 bases short and J 4 bases short, with 13 bases between. This CDR3 spans 14 amino acids. CDR3 in amino acids: CASSPHRAADTQYF. Here the CDR3 DNA reads TGTGCCAGCAGTCCCCACAGGGCAGCAGATACGCAGTATTTT.

The chain carries TRBV6-1 and TRBJ2-2; TRBD2 is a possible D gene (6 bases). Germline assignment: CDR1 MNHNS and CDR2 SASEGT. V gave up 7 bases and J gave up 8 bases, with 20 bases separating them. CDR3 size: 15 residues. The CDR3 reads CASKRAPQDWGELFF. In DNA form, the CDR3 reads TGTGCCAGCAAGCGGGCTCCCCAGGACTGGGGGGAGCTGTTTTTT.

This clone was counted once. This sequence joins TRBV19 and TRBJ1-1; TRBD1 agrees at 7 bases. The ends lost 3 bases at V and 6 bases at J; junction bases unmatched: 7. The CDR3 is made up of 14 amino acids. CDR1 is LNHDA, CDR2 SQIVND, per germline (reference sequence). The CDR3 sequence: CASSIDRAGPEAFF. CDR3 nucleotide sequence: TGTGCCAGTAGTATCGACAGGGCAGGGCCTGAAGCTTTCTTT.

The rearrangement links TRBV5-4 to TRBJ2-1; 7 nucleotides align to TRBD1. Germline values: CDR1 SGHNT, CDR2 YYREEE (reference sequence). This CDR3 comprises 15 residues. V shed 4 bases and J 4 bases; nucleotides not matched to a gene: 8. The CDR3 DNA is TGTGCCAGCAGCCCCGACAGGGCCTCATACAATGAGCAGTTCTTC. It codes for CASSPDRASYNEQFF.